This TCR beta chain was sequenced in a study of shared clonotypes between healthy human individuals. As handled by the study authors: Junction-only immunoSEQ data arrived without quality scores, meaning filtering differed. Profiled with immunoSEQ multiplex PCR; TCRdb holds only in-frame clones, not every one. V, J and clone size derive from that table, while D and trimming were established from the DNA sequence. The sample contains roughly 520,000 clones, 90% to 96% of which appear only once. Findings and limits, study-wide: It was the few donors that limited the genetic and exposure-history diversity represented.

The CDR3 covers 15 residues. Germline V gene lookup returns CDR1 MDHEN and CDR2 SYDVKM. V trimming: 6 bases; J trimming: 4 bases; junction bases outside the gene matches: 8. On this clone itself: What it binds is not known.

The sample comprised naive CD4+ T cells sorted from blood. Subset reported: CD45RA+ positively selected. The TCR sequence derives from a woman aged 25-40 years in good health. V is TRBV28 and J is TRBJ2-7, with 11 bases matching TRBD2. CDR3 nucleotides: TGTGCCAGCAGATTACTAGCGGGGGACATGTACGAGCAGTACTTC. It codes for CASRLLAGDMYEQYF.